This TCR delta chain was identified in a study of gamma-delta T cells after stem cell transplantation. The CDR3 is made up of 17 amino acids. Germline loops: CDR1 GEAIGNYY, CDR2 EKD. TCRdb redid the clone calls on the RT-PCR reads with CATT. The table lists around 3,000 delta-chain clones, over 1.5% of them singletons, with more than 25% in the top ten. This clone has a handful of counts. The protein TCRdb lists belongs to a much larger clone and differs from this DNA's translation at residue 4, which points to a read error; the protein shown is made from the DNA. The sequence derives from a human donor. It is not recorded whose cells these are; they may come from a transplant donor. The chain links TRDV2 to TRDJ1; D possibly corresponds to TRDD3 (5 bases). Sequences were obtained from gamma-delta T cells. The CDR3 region is CACNTVGVGLYTDKLIF. The CDR3 DNA reads TGTGCCTGTAACACCGTTGGGGTCGGATTATACACCGATAAACTCATCTTT.